This TCR beta chain was recorded in a study of blood T cell repertoires in COVID-19. Study background: Collection of acute and convalescent COVID-19 samples took place in the United States, Italy and Spain.

Profiled with immunoSEQ multiplex PCR; TCRdb holds only in-frame clones, not every one. The table records hundreds of thousands of clones, around four fifths of them present only once. The sequenced material came from peripheral blood. The TCR sequence derives from a woman aged 80 or over with active or convalescent COVID-19.

The CDR3 sequence: CASSLGQGGEKLFF. CDR3 nucleotide sequence: TGTGCCAGCAGCTTAGGACAGGGTGGAGAAAAACTGTTTTTT. The chain couples TRBV7-9 to TRBJ1-4, with TRBD1 matching 7 bases. Germline assignment: CDR1 SEHNR and CDR2 FQNEAQ (reference sequence). The CDR3 covers 14 residues. Trimming at V came to 1 base and at J to 8 bases, leaving 4 bases not matched to a gene.